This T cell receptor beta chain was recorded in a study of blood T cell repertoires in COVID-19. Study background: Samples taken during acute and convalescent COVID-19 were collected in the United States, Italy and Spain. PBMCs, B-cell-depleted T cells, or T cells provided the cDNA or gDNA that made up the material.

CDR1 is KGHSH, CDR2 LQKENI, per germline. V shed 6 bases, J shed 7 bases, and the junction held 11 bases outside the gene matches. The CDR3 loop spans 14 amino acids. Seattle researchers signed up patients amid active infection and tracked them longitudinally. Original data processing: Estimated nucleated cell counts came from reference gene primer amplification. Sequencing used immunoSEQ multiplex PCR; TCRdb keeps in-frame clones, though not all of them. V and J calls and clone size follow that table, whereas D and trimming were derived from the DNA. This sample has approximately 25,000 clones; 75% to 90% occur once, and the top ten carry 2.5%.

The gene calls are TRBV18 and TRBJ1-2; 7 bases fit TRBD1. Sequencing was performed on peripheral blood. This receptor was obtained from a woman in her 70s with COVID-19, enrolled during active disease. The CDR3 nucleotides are TGTGCCAGCTCCCCTCGACAGGGACAAGGTGGCTACACCTTC. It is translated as CASSPRQGQGGYTF.